This TCR beta chain was documented in a study of blood T cell repertoires in COVID-19. Study summary: Donors in the United States, Italy and Spain gave samples during acute or convalescent COVID-19. T cells, B-cell-depleted T cells, or PBMCs supplied cDNA or gDNA.

This CDR3 comprises 12 residues. V was pared by 3 bases and J by 9 bases, with 8 bases between. Germline values: CDR1 KGHDR, CDR2 SFDVKD. Under the authors' procedure: Quantification of nucleated cells was approximated via reference gene primer amplification. Assay used: immunoSEQ multiplex PCR; TCRdb lists only in-frame clones, some missing. V and J calls plus clone size are reproduced from that table; the DNA served to infer D and trimming. This sample has over 85,000 clones, with around 88% found just once. The TCR comes from a man in his fifties or sixties with acute or convalescent COVID-19. What was sequenced was peripheral blood. The gene calls are TRBV24-1 and TRBJ2-1; a weak D match, TRBD1 (7 bases). Written as DNA, the CDR3 is TGTGCCACCAGTGATCAGGGGGGTGAGCAGTTCTTC. Its protein product is CATSDQGGEQFF.